This TCR beta chain was documented in a study of CD8 T cells in Susac syndrome. Concerning this clonotype: Its cognate antigen is unknown.

Findings of the study overall: The TCR sequencing and HLA analysis in the study involved a relatively small number of individuals, as the study acknowledged.

CDR1 is SGHVS and CDR2 is FNYEAQ in the germline V gene. J was trimmed by 4 bases and V by 0 bases; bases with no gene match: 6. CDR3 size: 16 residues. The authors reverse transcribed roughly 0.5 to 1 ug RNA with random hexamers. It was immunoSEQ multiplex PCR that amplified TCR beta CDR3 across 54 Vbeta and 13 Jbeta. TCRdb independently ran MiXCR on the immunoSEQ multiplex PCR reads; one entry per CDR3 protein. Altogether about 90,000 distinct CDR3 sequences are present, about 93% being singletons, with the ten largest covering around 0.32%. Matching for age and sex applied to the controls, who were healthy donors.

The clonotype was recovered from a human donor in good health. The sample comprised CD8+ T cells from PBMCs. The chain joins TRBV7-6 to TRBJ2-5; 9 bases fit TRBD1. The CDR3 region has the DNA TGTGCCAGCAGCTTAGCCGGGACAGGGATTAGAGAGACCCAGTACTTC. Its protein is CASSLAGTGIRETQYF.